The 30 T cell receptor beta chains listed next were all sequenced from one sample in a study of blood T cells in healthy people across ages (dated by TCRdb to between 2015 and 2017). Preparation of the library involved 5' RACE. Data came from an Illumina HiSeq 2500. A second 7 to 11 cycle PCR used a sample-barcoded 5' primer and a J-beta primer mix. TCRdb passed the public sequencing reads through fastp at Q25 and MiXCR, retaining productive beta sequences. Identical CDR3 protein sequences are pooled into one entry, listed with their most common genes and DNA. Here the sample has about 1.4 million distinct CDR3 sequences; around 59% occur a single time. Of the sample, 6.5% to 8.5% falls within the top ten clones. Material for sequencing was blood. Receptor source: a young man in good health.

CDR3 sequence (DNA): TGTGCCAGCAGCCAATGGACAGGGGCCTACAATGAGCAGTTCTTC. It codes for CASSQWTGAYNEQFF. The chain recombines TRBV7-9 with TRBJ2-1; 9 nucleotides agree with TRBD1. V was clipped by 5 bases and J by 2 bases; unmatched bases: 4. Germline V gene data show CDR1 as SEHNR and CDR2 as FQNEAQ (reference sequence). CDR3 length: 15 amino acids.

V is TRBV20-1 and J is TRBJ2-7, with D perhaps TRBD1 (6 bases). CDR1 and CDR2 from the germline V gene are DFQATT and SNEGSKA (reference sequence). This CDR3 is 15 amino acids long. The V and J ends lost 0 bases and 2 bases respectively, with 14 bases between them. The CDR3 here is CSARDFKGDTYEQYF. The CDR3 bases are TGCAGTGCTAGAGACTTCAAGGGGGACACCTACGAGCAGTACTTC.

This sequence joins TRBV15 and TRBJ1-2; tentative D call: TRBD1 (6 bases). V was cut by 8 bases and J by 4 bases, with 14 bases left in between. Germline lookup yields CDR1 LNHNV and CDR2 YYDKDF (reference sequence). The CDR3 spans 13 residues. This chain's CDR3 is CATHRQALYGYTF. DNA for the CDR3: TGTGCCACCCATAGACAGGCGCTCTATGGCTACACCTTC.

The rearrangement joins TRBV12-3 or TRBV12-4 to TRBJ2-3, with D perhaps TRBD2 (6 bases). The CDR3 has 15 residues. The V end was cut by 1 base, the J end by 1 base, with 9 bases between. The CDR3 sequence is CASSLGGVGTDTQYF. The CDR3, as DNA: TGTGCCAGCAGTTTAGGCGGGGTGGGCACAGATACGCAGTATTTT.

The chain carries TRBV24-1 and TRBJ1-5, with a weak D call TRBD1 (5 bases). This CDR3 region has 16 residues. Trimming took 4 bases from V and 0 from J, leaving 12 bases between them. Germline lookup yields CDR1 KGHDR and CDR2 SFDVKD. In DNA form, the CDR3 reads TGTGCCACCAGTGAAGGGGCACTGTATAGCAATCAGCCCCAGCATTTT. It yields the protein CATSEGALYSNQPQHF.

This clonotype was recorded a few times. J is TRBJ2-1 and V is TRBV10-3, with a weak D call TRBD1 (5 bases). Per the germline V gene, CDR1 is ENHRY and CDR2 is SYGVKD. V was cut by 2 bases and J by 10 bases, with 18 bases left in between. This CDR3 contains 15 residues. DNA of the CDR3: TGTGCCATCAGTGAGAGAAGCGACAGCCAAGGAGAGCAGTTCTTC. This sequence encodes CAISERSDSQGEQFF.

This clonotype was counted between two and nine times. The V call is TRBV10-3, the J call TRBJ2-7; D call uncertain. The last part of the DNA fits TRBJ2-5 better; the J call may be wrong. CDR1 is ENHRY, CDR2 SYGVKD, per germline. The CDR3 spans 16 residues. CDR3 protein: CAISEGLANNLETQYF. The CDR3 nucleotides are TGTGCCATCAGTGAGGGTCTGGCAAACAATCTGGAGACCCAGTACTTC.

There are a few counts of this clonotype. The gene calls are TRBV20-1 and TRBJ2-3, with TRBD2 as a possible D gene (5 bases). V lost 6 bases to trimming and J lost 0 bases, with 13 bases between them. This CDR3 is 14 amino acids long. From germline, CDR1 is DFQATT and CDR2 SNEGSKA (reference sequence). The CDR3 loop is CSAHSGPSTDTQYF. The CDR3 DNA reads TGCAGTGCACACAGCGGACCTAGCACAGATACGCAGTATTTT.

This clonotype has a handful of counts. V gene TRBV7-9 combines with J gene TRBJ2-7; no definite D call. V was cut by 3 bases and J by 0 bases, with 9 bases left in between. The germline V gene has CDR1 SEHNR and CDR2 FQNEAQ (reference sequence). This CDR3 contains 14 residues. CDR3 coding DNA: TGTGCCAGCAGCTTTACTTCGAGCTCCTACGAGCAGTACTTC. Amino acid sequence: CASSFTSSSYEQYF.

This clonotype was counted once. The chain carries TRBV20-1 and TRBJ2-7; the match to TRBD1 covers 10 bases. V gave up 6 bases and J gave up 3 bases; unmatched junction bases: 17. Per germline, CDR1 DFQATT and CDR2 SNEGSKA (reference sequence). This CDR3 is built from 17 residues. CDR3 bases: TGCAGTGCCCCCCGGGACAGGGGACCTGCGGTGGTCTACGAGCAGTACTTC. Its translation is CSAPRDRGPAVVYEQYF.

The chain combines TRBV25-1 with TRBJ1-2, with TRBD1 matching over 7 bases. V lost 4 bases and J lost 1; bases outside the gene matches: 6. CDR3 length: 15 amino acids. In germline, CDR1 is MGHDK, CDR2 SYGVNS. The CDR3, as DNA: TGTGCCAGCAGTGTTGGGACAGCTAATAACTATGGCTACACCTTC. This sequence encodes CASSVGTANNYGYTF.

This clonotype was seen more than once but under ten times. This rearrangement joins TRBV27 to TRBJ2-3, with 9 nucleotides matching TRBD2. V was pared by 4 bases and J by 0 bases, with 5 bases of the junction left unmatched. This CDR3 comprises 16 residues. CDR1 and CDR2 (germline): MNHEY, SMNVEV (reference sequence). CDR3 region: CASSSWTSVSTDTQYF. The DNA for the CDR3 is TGTGCCAGCAGTTCCTGGACTAGCGTTAGCACAGATACGCAGTATTTT.

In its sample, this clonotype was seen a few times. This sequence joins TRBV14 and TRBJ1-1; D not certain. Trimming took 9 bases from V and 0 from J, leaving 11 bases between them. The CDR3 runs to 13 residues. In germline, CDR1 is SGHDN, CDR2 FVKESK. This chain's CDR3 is CASSGSMNTEAFF. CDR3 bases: TGTGCCAGTAGCGGGAGTATGAACACTGAAGCTTTCTTT.

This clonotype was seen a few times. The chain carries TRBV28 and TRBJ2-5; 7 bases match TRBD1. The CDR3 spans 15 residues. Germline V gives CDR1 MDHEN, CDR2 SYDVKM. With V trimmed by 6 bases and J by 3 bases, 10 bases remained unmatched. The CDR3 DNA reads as TGTGCCAGCAGCCCTATGGGGACAGTGAAAGAGACCCAGTACTTC. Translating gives CASSPMGTVKETQYF.

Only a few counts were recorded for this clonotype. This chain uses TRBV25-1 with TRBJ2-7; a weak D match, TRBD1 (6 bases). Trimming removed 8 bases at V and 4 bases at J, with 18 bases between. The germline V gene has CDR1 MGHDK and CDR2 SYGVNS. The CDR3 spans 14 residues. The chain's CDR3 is CASERTGKGYEQYF. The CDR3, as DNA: TGTGCCAGCGAGAGAACAGGGAAAGGGTACGAGCAGTACTTC.

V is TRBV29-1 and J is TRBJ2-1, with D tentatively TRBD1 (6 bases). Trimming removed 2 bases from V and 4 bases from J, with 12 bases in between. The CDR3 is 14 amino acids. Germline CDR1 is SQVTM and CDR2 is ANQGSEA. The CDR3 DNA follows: TGCAGCGTTGAACCAGGGGTGGGTTACAATGAGCAGTTCTTC. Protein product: CSVEPGVGYNEQFF.

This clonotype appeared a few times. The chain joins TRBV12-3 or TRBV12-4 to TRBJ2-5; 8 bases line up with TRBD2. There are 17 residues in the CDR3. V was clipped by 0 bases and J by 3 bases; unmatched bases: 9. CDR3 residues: CASSLALSGTSKETQYF. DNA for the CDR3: TGTGCCAGCAGTTTAGCACTATCCGGGACTAGTAAAGAGACCCAGTACTTC.

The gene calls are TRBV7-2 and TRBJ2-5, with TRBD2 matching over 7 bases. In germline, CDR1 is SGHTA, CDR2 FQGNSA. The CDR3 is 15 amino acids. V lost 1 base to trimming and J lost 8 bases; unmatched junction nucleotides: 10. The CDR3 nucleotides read TGTGCCAGCAGCTTAGAATCGGGGACTAAGAGAACCCAGTACTTC. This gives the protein CASSLESGTKRTQYF.

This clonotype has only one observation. CDR3 loop: CASSYSGRSANTGELFF. CDR3 bases: TGTGCCAGCAGTTACTCCGGGAGATCCGCGAACACCGGGGAGCTGTTTTTT. The chain couples TRBV6-5 to TRBJ2-2; tentatively, D is TRBD2 (6 bases). This CDR3 contains 17 residues. Between the trimmed V and J ends, which lost 0 bases and 0 bases, there was a span of 11 bases. Germline V CDR1 and CDR2: MNHEY, SVGAGI.

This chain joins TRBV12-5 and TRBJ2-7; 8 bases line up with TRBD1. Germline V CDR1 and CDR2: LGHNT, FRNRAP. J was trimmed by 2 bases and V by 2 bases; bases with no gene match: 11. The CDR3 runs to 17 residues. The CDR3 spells CASGLNDRGHYTYEQYF. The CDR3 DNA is TGTGCTAGTGGTTTGAACGACAGGGGCCACTACACCTACGAGCAGTACTTC.

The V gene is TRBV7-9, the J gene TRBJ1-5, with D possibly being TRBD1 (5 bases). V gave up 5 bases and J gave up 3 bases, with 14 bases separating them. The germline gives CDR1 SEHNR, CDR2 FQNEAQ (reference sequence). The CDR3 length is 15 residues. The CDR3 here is CASSHGTALNQPQHF. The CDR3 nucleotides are TGTGCCAGCAGCCACGGGACCGCCCTCAATCAGCCCCAGCATTTT.

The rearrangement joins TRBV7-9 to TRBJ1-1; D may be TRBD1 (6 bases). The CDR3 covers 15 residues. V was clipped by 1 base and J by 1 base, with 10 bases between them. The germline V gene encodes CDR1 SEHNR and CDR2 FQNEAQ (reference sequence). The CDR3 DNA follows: TGTGCCAGCAGCTTAGAGGAGACAGGGAACACTGAAGCTTTCTTT. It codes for CASSLEETGNTEAFF.

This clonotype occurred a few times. The CDR3 DNA is TGCGCCAGCAGCATCGCGGTCTCTGTGAACACTGAAGCTTTCTTT. Its translation: CASSIAVSVNTEAFF. This chain uses TRBV4-1 with TRBJ1-1; D is unresolved. The CDR3 is 15 residues long. CDR1 and CDR2 (germline): MGHRA, YSYEKL. The V gene lost 5 bases and the J gene lost 0 bases, with 13 bases spanning the gap.

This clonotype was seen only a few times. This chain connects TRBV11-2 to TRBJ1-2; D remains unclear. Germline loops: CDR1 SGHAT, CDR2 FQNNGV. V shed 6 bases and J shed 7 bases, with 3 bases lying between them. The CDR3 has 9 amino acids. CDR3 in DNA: TGTGCCAGCAGTAGTGGCTACACCTTC. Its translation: CASSSGYTF.

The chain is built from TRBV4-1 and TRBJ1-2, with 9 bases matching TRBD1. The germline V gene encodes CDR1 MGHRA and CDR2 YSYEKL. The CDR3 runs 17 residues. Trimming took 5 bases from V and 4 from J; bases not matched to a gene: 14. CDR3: CASSKIPTGTGPYGYTF. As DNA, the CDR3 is TGCGCCAGCAGCAAAATCCCTACCGGGACAGGGCCCTATGGCTACACCTTC.

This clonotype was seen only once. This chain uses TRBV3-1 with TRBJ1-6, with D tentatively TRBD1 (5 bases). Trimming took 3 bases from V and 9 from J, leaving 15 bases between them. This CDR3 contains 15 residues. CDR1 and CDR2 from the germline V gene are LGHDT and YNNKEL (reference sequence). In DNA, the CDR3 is TGTGCCAGCAGCCACTCGCAGGGAGGTGGTTCACCCCTCCACTTT. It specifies CASSHSQGGGSPLHF.

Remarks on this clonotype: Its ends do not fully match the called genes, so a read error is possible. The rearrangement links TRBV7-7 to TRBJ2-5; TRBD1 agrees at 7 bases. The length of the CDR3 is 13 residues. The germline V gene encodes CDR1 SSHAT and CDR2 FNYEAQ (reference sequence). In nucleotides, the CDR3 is TGTGCTAGCAGCTCCGACAGGGATCAGACCCAGTACTTC. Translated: CASSSDRDQTQYF.

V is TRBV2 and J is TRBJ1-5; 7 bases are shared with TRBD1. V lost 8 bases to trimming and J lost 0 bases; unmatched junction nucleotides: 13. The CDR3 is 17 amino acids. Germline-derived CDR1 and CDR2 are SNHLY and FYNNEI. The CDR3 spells CASSLGQARGSNQPQHF. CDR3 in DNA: TGTGCCAGCTCTCTCGGACAGGCCAGAGGTAGCAATCAGCCCCAGCATTTT. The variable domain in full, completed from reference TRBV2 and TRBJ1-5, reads EPEVTQTPSHQVTQMGQEVILRCVPISNHLYFYWYRQILGQKVEFLVSFYNNEISEKSEIFDDQFSVERPDGSNFTLKIRSTKLEDSAMYFCASSLGQARGSNQPQHFGDGTRLSIL.

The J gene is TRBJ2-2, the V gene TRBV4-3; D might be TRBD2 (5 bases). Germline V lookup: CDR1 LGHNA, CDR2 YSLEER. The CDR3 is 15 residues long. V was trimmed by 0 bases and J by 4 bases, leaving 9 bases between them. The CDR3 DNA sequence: TGCGCCAGCAGCCAAGATCAGGAGGCCACCGGGGAGCTGTTTTTT. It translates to CASSQDQEATGELFF.

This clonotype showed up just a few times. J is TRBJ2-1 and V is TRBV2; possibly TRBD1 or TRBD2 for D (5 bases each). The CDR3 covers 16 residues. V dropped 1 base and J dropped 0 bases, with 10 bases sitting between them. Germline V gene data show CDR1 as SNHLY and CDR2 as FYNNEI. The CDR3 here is CASSEGPGGSYNEQFF. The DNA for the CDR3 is TGTGCCAGCAGTGAAGGACCTGGGGGCTCCTACAATGAGCAGTTCTTC. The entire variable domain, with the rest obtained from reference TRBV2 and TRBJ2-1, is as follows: EPEVTQTPSHQVTQMGQEVILRCVPISNHLYFYWYRQILGQKVEFLVSFYNNEISEKSEIFDDQFSVERPDGSNFTLKIRSTKLEDSAMYFCASSEGPGGSYNEQFFGPGTRLTVL.